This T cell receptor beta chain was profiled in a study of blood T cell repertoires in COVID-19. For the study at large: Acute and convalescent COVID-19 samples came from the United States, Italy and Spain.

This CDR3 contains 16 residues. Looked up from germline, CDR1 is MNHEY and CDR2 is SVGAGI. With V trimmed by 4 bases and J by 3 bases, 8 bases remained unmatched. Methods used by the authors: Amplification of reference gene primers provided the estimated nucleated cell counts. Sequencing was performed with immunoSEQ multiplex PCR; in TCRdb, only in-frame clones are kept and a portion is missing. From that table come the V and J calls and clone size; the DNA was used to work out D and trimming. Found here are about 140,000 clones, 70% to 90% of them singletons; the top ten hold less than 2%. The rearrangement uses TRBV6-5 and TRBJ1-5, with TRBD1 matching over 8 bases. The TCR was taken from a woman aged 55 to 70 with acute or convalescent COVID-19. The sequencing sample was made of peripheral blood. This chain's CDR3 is CASSLRTGRYNQPQHF. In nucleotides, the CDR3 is TGTGCCAGCAGTTTAAGGACAGGGAGATACAATCAGCCCCAGCATTTT.